The 28 T cell receptor beta chains below come from one sample, sequenced in a study of human T cells and chemical hapten exposure. MiXCR was run by TCRdb on the RACE reads, yielding one entry per CDR3 protein. The top ten clones hold 1.3% to 1.5% of a sample with more than 95,000 distinct CDR3 sequences, 12% of them seen once. Time point here: patch test 1, 2 weeks after DPC sensitization. Specified treatment: therapeutic diphenylcyclopropenone sensitization with weekly scalp DPC. The sample was whole blood, taken in connection with sensitization to the hapten diphenylcyclopropenone (DPC). These receptors were obtained from a woman in her fifties or sixties with alopecia areata. Some clones in this sample may be carry-over from other donors' samples.

This clonotype was counted many times. The rearrangement joins TRBV10-1 to TRBJ2-3, with 8 bases that match TRBD2. Germline-derived CDR1 and CDR2 are WNHNN and SYGVQD (reference sequence). This CDR3 region has 16 residues. The V and J ends lost 5 bases and 0 bases, in that order; junction bases with no gene match: 7. In DNA form, the CDR3 reads TGCGCCAGCAGTTTAATGGCGGGGGGTAGCACAGATACGCAGTATTTT. This sequence encodes CASSLMAGGSTDTQYF.

This clonotype was picked up many times. The rearrangement joins TRBV4-1 to TRBJ1-5; D is perhaps TRBD1 (6 bases). The V end lost 0 bases, the J end lost 2 bases, and 11 bases lay between the germline ends. Germline CDR1 MGHRA, CDR2 YSYEKL. This CDR3 region has 16 residues. The CDR3 nucleotides are TGCGCCAGCAGCCAAGATGGGGGCCAGGGCAATCAGCCCCAGCATTTT. Translated: CASSQDGGQGNQPQHF.

This clonotype was observed many times. The chain uses TRBV6-1 and TRBJ2-7; no reliable D call. Trimming removed 2 bases at V and 9 bases at J, with 17 bases between. This CDR3 has 14 residues. CDR1 and CDR2 from the germline V gene are MNHNS and SASEGT. Here the CDR3 DNA reads TGTGCCAGCAGTGAATCGGGTCCCCCGTACTGGCAGTACTTC. It yields the protein CASSESGPPYWQYF.

The chain employs TRBV11-2 and TRBJ2-7; 9 positions agree with TRBD2. After removal of 3 bases from V and 2 bases from J, the junction contained 5 bases not matched to a gene. The CDR3 has 15 amino acids. Germline V gives CDR1 SGHAT, CDR2 FQNNGV. In nucleotides, the CDR3 is TGTGCCAGCAGCTTCGAGACTAGCGGTACCTACGAGCAGTACTTC. Protein: CASSFETSGTYEQYF.

This sequence joins TRBV27 and TRBJ1-1; D is uncertain. Germline CDR1 reads MNHEY; CDR2 reads SMNVEV (reference sequence). CDR3 size: 12 residues. Trimming cost V 1 base and J 5 bases, with 5 bases left between them. The CDR3 bases are TGTGCCAGCAGTTTATTTCGTACTGAAGCTTTCTTT. Its translation: CASSLFRTEAFF.

This chain connects TRBV12-3 or TRBV12-4 to TRBJ2-7; a weak D match, TRBD2 (7 bases). The CDR3 runs 14 residues. Trimming removed 6 bases at V and 4 bases at J, with 16 bases between. CDR3 coding DNA: TGTGCCAGCAGCCCGGGCGGGGGCCTTTACGAGCAGTACTTC. It encodes CASSPGGGLYEQYF.

This clonotype was counted at least ten times. The J gene is TRBJ1-5, the V gene TRBV18; unclear D gene. CDR1 and CDR2 from the germline V gene are KGHSH and LQKENI. This CDR3 has 14 amino acids. V lost 3 bases, J lost 7 bases, and 13 bases lay in between. The CDR3 DNA sequence: TGTGCCAGCTCACCGAACCGCGAAGAGCAGCCCCAGCATTTT. It specifies CASSPNREEQPQHF.

This clonotype has ten or more counts. Here the CDR3 DNA reads TGTGCCAGTAGGGAGACTTCGACCTACAATGAGCAGTTCTTC. Translation: CASRETSTYNEQFF. The chain couples TRBV19 to TRBJ2-1; unclear D gene. Germline-derived CDR1 and CDR2 are LNHDA and SQIVND (reference sequence). This CDR3 has 14 residues. V gave up 6 bases and J gave up 2 bases, with 11 bases separating them.

In this sample, this clonotype turned up a few times. The rearrangement joins TRBV18 to TRBJ1-4; tentative D call: TRBD1 (6 bases). V dropped 3 bases and J dropped 6 bases, with 11 bases sitting between them. Germline CDR1 KGHSH, CDR2 LQKENI. This CDR3 comprises 14 residues. CDR3 sequence reads: CASSPRTDDEKLFF. The DNA of the CDR3 is TGTGCCAGCTCACCTAGGACAGATGATGAAAAACTGTTTTTT.

In this sample, this clonotype turned up many times. The genes are TRBV20-1 and TRBJ2-7; 11 bases line up with TRBD1. Germline V lookup: CDR1 DFQATT, CDR2 SNEGSKA (reference sequence). The CDR3 contains 15 residues. J gave up 6 bases and V 0 bases, and 7 bases lay outside the gene matches. Written as DNA, the CDR3 is TGCAGTGCTAGAGACCAGAGGACAGGGGGCAGCGAGCAGTACTTC. Translated, it gives CSARDQRTGGSEQYF.

This clonotype has ten or more counts. J is TRBJ2-7 and V is TRBV6-5; 8 bases map to TRBD1. From germline, CDR1 is MNHEY and CDR2 SVGAGI. Trimming at V came to 4 bases and at J to 10 bases, leaving 12 bases not matched to a gene. The CDR3 is 14 residues long. The CDR3 bases are TGTGCCAGCAGTTCCGGACAGGGCCTGGACCGCCAGTACTTC. Translated, it gives CASSSGQGLDRQYF.

The chain recombines TRBV6-1 with TRBJ1-5; no reliable D call. V lost 2 bases and J 6 bases, leaving 8 bases between the germline ends. There are 13 residues in the CDR3. Germline V gene data show CDR1 as MNHNS and CDR2 as SASEGT. The CDR3 sequence: CASSETFGQPQHF. The DNA of the CDR3 is TGTGCCAGCAGTGAAACTTTCGGTCAGCCCCAGCATTTT.

The rearrangement joins TRBV28 to TRBJ1-1; D is unclear. CDR1 MDHEN and CDR2 SYDVKM come from the germline V gene. The CDR3 is made up of 15 amino acids. Trimming stripped 7 bases from V and 0 bases from J, with 15 bases between. The chain's CDR3 is CASTYAGFMNTEAFF. The DNA for the CDR3 is TGTGCCAGCACCTACGCAGGCTTCATGAACACTGAAGCTTTCTTT.

J is TRBJ2-3 and V is TRBV4-2; D gene ambiguous. Per the germline V gene, CDR1 is LGHNA and CDR2 is YNFKEQ. V was trimmed by 0 bases and J by 7 bases, leaving 5 bases between them. This CDR3 is built from 12 residues. This CDR3 is CASSQDPYTQYF. DNA of the CDR3: TGTGCCAGCAGCCAAGATCCATATACGCAGTATTTT.

The chain has TRBV24-1 and TRBJ1-1; D not certain. Trimming left V 5 bases short and J 0 bases short, with 6 bases between. This CDR3 comprises 13 residues. Germline CDR1 reads KGHDR; CDR2 reads SFDVKD. CDR3 protein: CATSGGMNTEAFF. Here the CDR3 DNA reads TGTGCCACCAGTGGTGGCATGAACACTGAAGCTTTCTTT.

The table lists this clonotype with a few counts. V and J are TRBV6-6 and TRBJ1-5; D call uncertain. Per germline, CDR1 MNHNY and CDR2 SVGAGI (reference sequence). The V gene lost 1 base and the J gene lost 0 bases, with 10 bases spanning the gap. The CDR3 contains 16 residues. This CDR3 is CASSYYTVSSNQPQHF. The CDR3 DNA reads as TGTGCCAGCAGTTACTATACCGTCAGTAGCAATCAGCCCCAGCATTTT.

In its sample, this clonotype was seen a few times. The chain couples TRBV27 to TRBJ2-1; possibly TRBD1 or TRBD2 for D (5 bases each). The CDR3 is made up of 15 amino acids. V was shortened by 7 bases and J by 4 bases, with 17 bases between the two germline ends. CDR1 and CDR2 from the germline V gene are MNHEY and SMNVEV (reference sequence). CDR3 region: CASMGVGSVYNEQFF. The CDR3 DNA follows: TGTGCCAGCATGGGGGTAGGGTCAGTATACAATGAGCAGTTCTTC.

The chain carries TRBV3-1 and TRBJ2-5, with D tentatively TRBD1 (7 bases). Looked up from germline, CDR1 is LGHDT and CDR2 is YNNKEL (reference sequence). The CDR3 covers 14 residues. Deletions cut 7 bases from V and 1 base from J, with 13 bases between. CDR3 residues: CASTQGGPQETQYF. CDR3 coding DNA: TGTGCCAGCACGCAGGGGGGCCCCCAAGAGACCCAGTACTTC.

Ten or more counts support this clonotype. The V and J genes are TRBV6-2 or TRBV6-3 and TRBJ2-6; no clear D gene. The CDR3 contains 14 residues. From germline, CDR1 is MNHEY and CDR2 SVGEGT. Trimming left V 2 bases short and J 2 bases short, with 4 bases between. The CDR3 sequence is CASSYRAGANVLTF. The CDR3 DNA sequence: TGTGCCAGCAGTTACAGGGCTGGGGCCAACGTCCTGACTTTC.

This clonotype was counted at least ten times. This chain uses TRBV6-6 with TRBJ2-7; perhaps TRBD1 as D (6 bases). The CDR3 length is 14 residues. V was pared by 5 bases and J by 2 bases, with 13 bases between. Looked up from germline, CDR1 is MNHNY and CDR2 is SVGAGI (reference sequence). DNA of the CDR3: TGTGCCAGCAGTACCCAGACAGGAGCCTACGAGCAGTACTTC. It codes for CASSTQTGAYEQYF.

The chain carries TRBV12-3 or TRBV12-4 and TRBJ1-4; possibly TRBD1 for D (5 bases). The CDR3 runs 13 residues. The ends were cut back, 4 bases at V and 8 bases at J, with 11 bases in the middle. CDR3 sequence (DNA): TGTGCCAGCAGTTGGCAGGGTGGGGAAAAACTGTTTTTT. Amino acid sequence: CASSWQGGEKLFF.

The CDR3 here is CASSLIPRPDTQYF. The CDR3 nucleotides read TGCGCCAGCAGCTTGATCCCAAGACCCGATACGCAGTATTTT. V and J are TRBV5-1 and TRBJ2-3; D gene unclear. V was shortened by 1 base and J by 6 bases, with 12 bases between the two germline ends. The CDR3 spans 14 residues. CDR1 is SGHRS, CDR2 YFSETQ, per germline.

This clonotype has just a few counts. The chain combines TRBV12-3 or TRBV12-4 with TRBJ1-1; TRBD1 matches 10 bases. V dropped 3 bases and J dropped 5; count of bases not matched to a gene: 6. The CDR3 runs to 15 residues. The CDR3 loop reads CASSLMGQGRTEAFF. Written as DNA, the CDR3 is TGTGCCAGCAGTTTGATGGGACAGGGGCGAACTGAAGCTTTCTTT.

At least ten counts were recorded for this clonotype. This rearrangement joins TRBV29-1 to TRBJ2-7; D is uncertain. There are 10 residues in the CDR3. The germline CDR1 and CDR2 sequences are SQVTM and ANQGSEA. V was shortened by 3 bases and J by 4 bases, with 4 bases between the two germline ends. This CDR3 reads CSVETYEQYF. The CDR3 coding sequence is TGCAGCGTTGAGACTTACGAGCAGTACTTC.

The sample holds many counts of this clonotype. This sequence joins TRBV20-1 and TRBJ2-3, with TRBD2 matching over 11 bases. The CDR3 is 14 amino acids. Germline V gives CDR1 DFQATT, CDR2 SNEGSKA (reference sequence). Trimming at V came to 5 bases and at J to 4 bases, leaving 5 bases not matched to a gene. The CDR3 nucleotides are TGCAGTGCTTATTCTAGCGGGGGGTCAGATACGCAGTATTTT. Amino acids: CSAYSSGGSDTQYF.

This clonotype occurred many times. This chain connects TRBV4-2 to TRBJ2-2; D perhaps matches TRBD1 (5 bases). Germline loops: CDR1 LGHNA, CDR2 YNFKEQ. The CDR3 sequence is 14 residues long. Trimming shortened V by 5 bases and J by 1 base, and 8 bases separated the two germline ends. CDR3 coding DNA: TGTGCCAGCAGCACAGGACAGAACACCGGGGAGCTGTTTTTT. Residues: CASSTGQNTGELFF.

The chain carries TRBV28 and TRBJ1-6; no clear D gene. Trimming took off 1 base at V and 6 bases at J, with 7 bases between the two ends. The germline V gene has CDR1 MDHEN and CDR2 SYDVKM. The CDR3 has 14 amino acids. CDR3 sequence reads: CASSLSLSNSPLHF. CDR3 DNA: TGTGCCAGCAGTTTATCACTCTCTAATTCACCCCTCCACTTT. The entire variable domain, with the rest obtained from reference TRBV28 and TRBJ1-6, is as follows: DVKVTQSSRYLVKRTGEKVFLECVQDMDHENMFWYRQDPGLGLRLIYFSYDVKMKEKGDIPEGYSVSREKKERFSLILESASTNQTSMYLCASSLSLSNSPLHFGNGTRLTVT.

This clonotype was seen only a few times. The chain employs TRBV28 and TRBJ1-2; no reliable D call. Germline-derived CDR1 and CDR2 are MDHEN and SYDVKM. CDR3 length equals 12 residues. V shed 5 bases and J shed 3 bases, with 7 bases lying between them. The CDR3 here is CASSEEDYGYTF. The CDR3, as DNA: TGTGCCAGCAGTGAAGAGGACTATGGCTACACCTTC.